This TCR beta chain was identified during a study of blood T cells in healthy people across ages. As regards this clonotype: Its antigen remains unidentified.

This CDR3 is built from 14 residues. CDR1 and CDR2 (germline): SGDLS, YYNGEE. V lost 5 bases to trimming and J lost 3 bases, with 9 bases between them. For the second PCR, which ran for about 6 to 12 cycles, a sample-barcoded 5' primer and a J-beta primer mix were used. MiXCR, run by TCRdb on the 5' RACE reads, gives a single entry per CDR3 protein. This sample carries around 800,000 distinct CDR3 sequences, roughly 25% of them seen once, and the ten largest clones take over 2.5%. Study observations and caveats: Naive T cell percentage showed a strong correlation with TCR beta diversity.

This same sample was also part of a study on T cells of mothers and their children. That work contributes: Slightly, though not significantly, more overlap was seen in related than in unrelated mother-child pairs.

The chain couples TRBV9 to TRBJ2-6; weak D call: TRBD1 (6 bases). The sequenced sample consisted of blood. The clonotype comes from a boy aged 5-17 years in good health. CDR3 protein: CASSTGNGANVLTF. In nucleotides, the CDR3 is TGTGCCAGCAGTACAGGGAATGGGGCCAACGTCCTGACTTTC. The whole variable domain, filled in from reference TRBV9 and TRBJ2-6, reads DSGVTQTPKHLITATGQRVTLRCSPRSGDLSVYWYQQSLDQGLQFLIQYYNGEERAKGNILERFSAQQFPDLHSELNLSSLELGDSALYFCASSTGNGANVLTFGAGSRLTVL.